This record covers a single T cell receptor beta chain. No antigen is known for it. The record originates from a study of graft-versus-host responses after intestinal transplantation. About the study: Every recipient underwent anti-thymocyte globulin induction, then tacrolimus and steroids for two to three years.

This table comes from immunoSEQ multiplex PCR, and its TCRdb copy is limited to in-frame clones, with some not included. The sample contains approximately 75,000 clones, approximately 94% of which appear only once. The length of the CDR3 is 14 residues. V lost 7 bases and J lost 8, with 18 bases in between. Germline V gene sequence: CDR1 MGHRA, CDR2 YSYEKL. This rearrangement joins TRBV4-1 to TRBJ2-1, with D tentatively TRBD2 (6 bases). The starting material was unstimulated CD8+ T cells sorted from spleen or lymph node cells, obtained before intestinal transplant. The receptor was derived from a human donor who received an intestinal transplant. The CDR3 sequence: CASTPRLGGDEQFF. CDR3 bases: TGCGCCAGCACCCCCCGACTAGGCGGAGATGAGCAGTTCTTC.